The sequence of this T cell receptor (beta chain) was determined in a study of T cells in Graves' hyperthyroidism and ophthalmopathy. Study results and caveats: Ophthalmopathy got predicted by the model a median approximately 6.4 months before its onset.

The CDR3 length is 15 residues. V lost 2 bases, J lost 2 bases, and 11 bases lay in between. Germline CDR1 is SEHNR and CDR2 is FQNEAQ (reference sequence). The study included ophthalmopathy patients with Clinical Activity Score at least 3, NOSPECS grade at least 4 and duration under 3 months. There were TCR beta CDR3 regions amplified from RNA transcripts. TCR CDR3 underwent first-round RT-PCR with the HTBI primer set. TCRdb called the multiplex PCR reads again in MiXCR, with one record for every CDR3 protein. The sample contains around 490,000 distinct CDR3 sequences, approximately 20% of which appear only once. This clonotype was picked up a small number of times. Its antigen is currently unknown.

The chain recombines TRBV7-9 with TRBJ2-3; D unclear. The clonotype was recovered from a man aged 35 to 55 with Graves' ophthalmopathy. Sequencing was carried out using blood. CDR3 coding DNA: TGTGCCAGCAGCTTATCCGATCCCTACACAGATACGCAGTATTTT. The encoded protein is CASSLSDPYTDTQYF.